A selection of T cell receptor beta chains follows, all from one sample in a study of cytomegalovirus exposure and HLA in healthy donors. Only in-frame clones appear in the TCRdb table, and some are missing; sequencing was by immunoSEQ multiplex PCR. The sample includes more than 100,000 clones. Sequencing used PBMCs. The receptors come from a woman aged 40-49 years in good health and CMV-seronegative. CDR3s leave out the opening cysteine and the closing phenylalanine or tryptophan.

>TRBJ1-3|TRBV5-4
ASSPRGTTGNTIY
>TRBJ2-1|TRBV7-2
ASSLGRNSYNEQF
>TRBJ1-1|TRBV7-9
ASSDVGANTEAF
>TRBJ2-5|TRBV7-2
ASSLAAGTEETQY
>TRBJ2-5|TRBV7-3
ASSPPGAPETQY
>TRBJ2-5|TRBV6-6
ASSLQETQY
>TRBJ2-7|TRBV4-2
ASSQVSQGGPYEQY
>TRBJ2-3|TRBV9
ASSTQGGLAGGDTQY
>TRBJ1-2|TRBV19
ASSYTRNYGYT
>TRBJ2-5|TRBV7-3
ASGQGAAETQY
>TRBJ1-2|TRBV9
ASSSYGGGNNYGYT
>TRBJ2-3|TRBV2
ASSGLAGGAGTQY
>TRBJ1-5|TRBV6-5
ASSPRGADQPQH
>TRBJ1-2|TRBV6-5
ASSSRTGYGYT
>TRBJ1-2|TRBV6-1
ASRPRGQGYGYT
>TRBJ1-3|TRBV5-4
ASSSSSGGNTIY
>TRBJ2-7|TRBV6-1
ASSVDRDYEQY
>TRBJ1-5|TRBV7-2
ASSLVEARGQPQH
>TRBJ1-2|TRBV9
ASSLSRGGRFYGYT
>TRBJ2-5|TRBV2
ASSRDRVEETQY
>TRBJ1-2|TRBV7-3
ASSVTGGARYGYT
>TRBJ1-3|TRBV4-2
ASSHLLGGAGNTIY
>TRBJ1-6|TRBV19
ASRVDTNNSPLH
>TRBJ1-3|TRBV28
ASSLGGANSGNTIY
>TRBJ1-2|TRBV18
ASSTTHLQGVFHGYT
>TRBJ1-2|TRBV18
ASSPGDRNYGYT
>TRBJ2-1|TRBV6-5
ASTAGGSYNEQF
>TRBJ2-5|TRBV7-2
ASSLVVAETQY
>TRBJ2-5|TRBV7-2
ASSLGSSGGWETQY
>TRBJ2-1|TRBV6-6
ASGGELYNEQF
>TRBJ1-2|TRBV7-9
ASSDSTIYGYT
>TRBJ1-1|TRBV10-3
AISFLENTEAF
>TRBJ2-1|TRBV10-3
AFTRGGEDNEQF
>TRBJ1-3|TRBV28
ASSPGIGPSVRGNTIY
>TRBJ1-1|TRBV29-1
SVERGMNTEAF
>TRBJ1-2|TRBV18
ASFLDRGYGYT
>TRBJ2-5|TRBV19
ASRSRGEETQY
>TRBJ1-2|TRBV5-4
ASSLDQGWTSGYT
>TRBJ2-1|TRBV5-1
ASSFWTGGTYNEQF
>TRBJ2-1|TRBV7-2
ASSMLAGGINEQF
>TRBJ1-5|TRBV7-3
ASSLSRDIDQPQH
>TRBJ1-1|TRBV7-9
ASSSYRVRNTEAF
>TRBJ2-3|TRBV7-3
ASSYLSGGRGDTQY
>TRBJ1-5|TRBV19
ASSGSDRGKPQH
>TRBJ1-2|TRBV19
ASSMILGQIYGYT
>TRBJ1-5|TRBV29-1
ITRPGCNQPQH
>TRBJ1-1|TRBV15
ATSKNVENTEAF
>TRBJ1-4|TRBV28
ASSLWMTGGVEKLF
>TRBJ2-4|TRBV6-1
ASSANDRAGNIQY
>TRBJ1-2|TRBV28
ASSFRGGPSGYGYT
>TRBJ2-5|TRBV6-6
ASSYGQNQETQY
>TRBJ2-3|TRBV15
ATSSDRGLRKDTQY
>TRBJ1-5|TRBV4-1
ASSQVQQVNQPQH
>TRBJ1-6|TRBV5-6
ASSLPDRGHSPLH
>TRBJ1-2|TRBV7-2
ASSFGLRQGGGYT